This T cell receptor beta chain appears in the sequencing data of a study of blood T cell repertoires in COVID-19. The wider study: Resolution of symptoms, clearance, or two negative PCRs was present in recovered Cohort 3 donors.

Germline-derived CDR1 and CDR2 are MNHEY and SVGAGI. This CDR3 comprises 13 residues. V lost 5 bases and J 4 bases, leaving 11 bases between the germline ends. Sequencing used immunoSEQ multiplex PCR; TCRdb keeps in-frame clones, though not all of them. The table has about 170,000 clones, roughly 78% seen once. Sequenced: PBMCs or T cells enriched from blood (not recorded which). This clonotype was obtained from a woman aged 70-85 years in a cohort exposed to, infected with or recovered from COVID-19 (not recorded which). The chain links TRBV6-5 to TRBJ1-2; D is perhaps TRBD1 (6 bases). Written as DNA, the CDR3 is TGTGCCAGCAGTCCCGGGGACATCTATGGCTACACCTTC. It yields the protein CASSPGDIYGYTF.